This section outlines one T cell receptor (beta chain) sequence together with its context. Its antigen is undetermined. This specimen comes from a study of CXCR3-negative and CXCR3-positive naive CD8 T cells. Study-wide results and caveats: Against CXCR3-negative naive cells, CXCR3-positive naive cells showed more hydrophobic TRB CDR3s.

CDR1 is MDHEN and CDR2 is SYDVKM in the germline V gene. This CDR3 comprises 15 residues. Through 5' RACE with UMI labels, the TRB cDNA libraries were prepared. Each CDR3 protein gets one entry in TCRdb, which reprocessed the 5' RACE reads and gives no DNA. Here the sample table reports approximately 83,000 distinct CDR3 sequences. The sequence derives from a human donor in good health. Some clones in this sample may be carry-over from other donors' samples. V is TRBV28 and J is TRBJ2-2; the TCRdb call, TRBD2, lacks DNA for checking. The sequencing sample was made of naive CXCR3- CD8+ T cells from blood. Subset specified: CD45RO-CCR7+CD27+CD95- naive CD8+ T cells lacking CXCR3 (TNR3-). This chain's CDR3 is CASSRDYLNTGELFF.